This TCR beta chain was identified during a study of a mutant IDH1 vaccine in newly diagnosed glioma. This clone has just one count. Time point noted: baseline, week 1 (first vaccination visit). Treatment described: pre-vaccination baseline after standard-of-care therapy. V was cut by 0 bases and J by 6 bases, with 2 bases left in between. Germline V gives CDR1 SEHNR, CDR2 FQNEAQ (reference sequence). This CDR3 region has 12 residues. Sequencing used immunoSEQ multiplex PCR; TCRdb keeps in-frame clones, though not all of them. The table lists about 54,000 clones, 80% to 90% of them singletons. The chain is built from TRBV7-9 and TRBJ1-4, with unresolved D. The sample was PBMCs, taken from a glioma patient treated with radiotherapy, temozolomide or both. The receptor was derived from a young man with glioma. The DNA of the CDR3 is TGTGCCAGCAGCTTAGCGGATGAAAAACTGTTTTTT. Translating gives CASSLADEKLFF.